The 30 T cell receptor beta chains below all came from one sample that was sequenced in a study of T cell repertoires in cytomegalovirus infection. TCRdb used MiXCR to reprocess the reads, holding one entry per CDR3 protein. This sample has 150,000 to 200,000 distinct CDR3 sequences, with roughly a fifth found just once. Source material: PBMCs. The receptor set was obtained from a human donor in good health (CMV status not recorded). Some clones in this sample may be carry-over from other donors' samples.

The chain employs TRBV4-2 and TRBJ1-1; D ambiguous. The CDR3 has 16 residues. Trimming left V 5 bases short and J 1 base short, with 17 bases between. Germline CDR1 and CDR2: LGHNA and YNFKEQ. The CDR3 coding sequence is TGTGCCAGCAGCTACCCCGAGCGGGGAGGGAACACTGAAGCTTTCTTT. Its translation: CASSYPERGGNTEAFF.

The rearrangement links TRBV27 to TRBJ2-2; the D is unclear. Per the germline V gene, CDR1 is MNHEY and CDR2 is SMNVEV (reference sequence). The length of the CDR3 is 14 residues. The V end was cut by 5 bases, the J end by 13 bases, with 20 bases between. The CDR3 DNA follows: TGTGCCAGCAGTGTAGACCCTGATCGTGAATGGCTGTTTTTT. This codes for CASSVDPDREWLFF.

In this sample, this clonotype turned up a few times. This sequence joins TRBV2 and TRBJ2-1; D not resolved. CDR1 is SNHLY and CDR2 is FYNNEI in the germline V gene. The CDR3 covers 10 residues. The V end lost 7 bases, the J end lost 7 bases, and 5 bases lay between the germline ends. The CDR3 region has the DNA TGTGCCAGCACGAATAATGAGCAGTTCTTC. It encodes CASTNNEQFF. The full variable domain, with the rest looked up from reference TRBV2 and TRBJ2-1, is EPEVTQTPSHQVTQMGQEVILRCVPISNHLYFYWYRQILGQKVEFLVSFYNNEISEKSEIFDDQFSVERPDGSNFTLKIRSTKLEDSAMYFCASTNNEQFFGPGTRLTVL.

This clonotype was seen only a few times. This chain joins TRBV2 and TRBJ2-1, with D unresolved. The CDR3 sequence is 11 residues long. With 2 bases removed from V and 14 bases from J, the gap between germline ends came to 10 bases. The germline V gene encodes CDR1 SNHLY and CDR2 FYNNEI. The CDR3 DNA follows: TGTGCCAGCAGTGAAACCCTCCAGGAGTTCTTC. This translates into CASSETLQEFF.

A few counts support this clonotype. The chain joins TRBV3-1 to TRBJ2-7; 10 bases map to TRBD2. The CDR3 length is 15 residues. The germline V gene encodes CDR1 LGHDT and CDR2 YNNKEL (reference sequence). Trimming took 3 bases from V and 2 from J; bases not matched to a gene: 4. The CDR3 region is CASSHPSGGAYEQYF. CDR3 in DNA: TGTGCCAGCAGCCACCCTAGCGGGGGAGCCTACGAGCAGTACTTC.

This clonotype has at least ten counts. The rearrangement links TRBV11-2 to TRBJ1-2; 7 positions agree with TRBD1. The germline V gene encodes CDR1 SGHAT and CDR2 FQNNGV. J lost 7 bases, V lost 2 bases, and 16 bases had no gene match. The CDR3 is made up of 17 amino acids. The chain's CDR3 is CASSLSGSGRGYIGYTF. The CDR3 DNA is TGTGCCAGCAGCTTAAGTGGTTCAGGCAGGGGGTACATTGGCTACACCTTC.

With regard to this clonotype: The CDR3 carries no conserved terminal phenylalanine or tryptophan, so it likely arises from a read error. The chain links TRBV15 to TRBJ1-5, with D unclear. CDR1 is LNHNV and CDR2 is YYDKDF in the germline V gene (reference sequence). V was clipped by 0 bases and J by 5 bases, with 11 bases between them. The CDR3 spans 15 residues. CDR3 DNA: TGTGCCACCAGCAGAGATAGGGCAGGTTATCAGCCCCAGCATTAT. It is translated as CATSRDRAGYQPQHY.

This clonotype has more than one count but fewer than ten. The chain links TRBV11-3 to TRBJ2-2; D gene ambiguous. Germline V lookup: CDR1 SGHNT, CDR2 YENEEA. The V gene lost 5 bases and the J gene lost 2 bases, with 6 bases spanning the gap. CDR3 length: 13 residues. CDR3 sequence (DNA): TGTGCCAGCAGCCCACTTAACACCGGGGAGCTGTTTTTT. Protein: CASSPLNTGELFF.

This clonotype was recorded at least ten times. CDR3 amino acids: CASQDSPSNQPQHF. The CDR3 bases are TGTGCCAGCCAGGACAGCCCCAGCAATCAGCCCCAGCATTTT. J is TRBJ1-5 and V is TRBV7-2; a weak D match, TRBD1 (6 bases). Germline V gene data show CDR1 as SGHTA and CDR2 as FQGNSA. V was cut by 8 bases and J by 1 base, with 12 bases left in between. The CDR3 consists of 14 residues.

J is TRBJ1-6 and V is TRBV5-1, with D possibly matching TRBD1 (6 bases). The CDR3 length is 12 residues. In germline, CDR1 is SGHRS, CDR2 YFSETQ. V lost 4 bases and J 11 bases, leaving 10 bases between the germline ends. The CDR3 sequence: CASSAGATPLHF. In DNA, the CDR3 is TGCGCCAGCAGCGCAGGGGCGACACCCCTCCACTTT. Using reference TRBV5-1 and TRBJ1-6 for the parts outside the CDR3, the full variable domain is KAGVTQTPRYLIKTRGQQVTLSCSPISGHRSVSWYQQTPGQGLQFLFEYFSETQRNKGNFPGRFSGRQFSNSRSEMNVSTLELGDSALYLCASSAGATPLHFGNGTRLTVT.

As for this clonotype: A much larger clone differs from this one at a single base, so this may be a read error. This chain links TRBV7-2 with TRBJ1-2; TRBD1 agrees at 7 bases. CDR1 and CDR2 (germline): SGHTA, FQGNSA. The CDR3 extends over 13 amino acids. As DNA, the CDR3 is TGTGCCTGCAGCCGAGACAGGGTGCATGGCTACACCTTC. Residues: CACSRDRVHGYTF.

In this sample, this clonotype turned up many times. DNA for the CDR3: TGTGCCAGCGGAGGGGAGCAGTACTTC. Its protein is CASGGEQYF. The rearrangement uses TRBV7-9 and TRBJ2-7, with D possibly TRBD2 on 6 matching bases. CDR1 and CDR2 (germline): SEHNR, FQNEAQ (reference sequence). Trimming shortened V by 8 bases and J by 7 bases, and 6 bases separated the two germline ends. The CDR3 extends over 9 amino acids.

The gene calls are TRBV4-1 and TRBJ1-5; the D gene is possibly TRBD1 (5 bases). The germline CDR1 and CDR2 sequences are MGHRA and YSYEKL. The CDR3 spans 15 residues. Between the trimmed V and J ends, which lost 0 bases and 5 bases, there was a span of 11 bases. For the CDR3, the DNA is TGCGCCAGCAGCCAAGAAGACCTGGGGGATCAGCCCCAGCATTTT. Its translation: CASSQEDLGDQPQHF.

This clonotype has only a few counts. The rearrangement links TRBV5-6 to TRBJ2-5; maybe TRBD1 (6 bases). V lost 4 bases, J lost 1 base, and 20 bases lay in between. CDR1 and CDR2 from the germline V gene are SGHDT and YYEEEE. This CDR3 comprises 17 residues. The CDR3 here is CASSISGQGTLQETQYF. The CDR3 coding sequence is TGTGCCAGCAGCATCTCGGGGCAGGGGACCCTCCAAGAGACCCAGTACTTC.

A few counts support this clonotype. The rearrangement uses TRBV19 and TRBJ1-5; tentative D call: TRBD1 (6 bases). Looked up from germline, CDR1 is LNHDA and CDR2 is SQIVND (reference sequence). V lost 0 bases to trimming and J lost 7 bases, with 13 bases between them. This CDR3 has 15 amino acids. Written as DNA, the CDR3 is TGTGCCAGTAGTATAGAGGACAGTCCGGAGCAGCCCCAGCATTTT. Protein: CASSIEDSPEQPQHF.

Many counts were recorded for this clonotype. The rearrangement links TRBV7-8 to TRBJ2-3; the match to TRBD2 covers 12 bases. The CDR3 covers 16 residues. V was clipped by 5 bases and J by 2 bases; unmatched bases: 5. The V gene's germline CDR1 is SGHVS and CDR2 FQNEAQ. The CDR3 nucleotides are TGTGCCAGCAGCCTTAGACTAGCGGGGGCCACAGATACGCAGTATTTT. This gives the protein CASSLRLAGATDTQYF.

The rearrangement joins TRBV2 to TRBJ1-5, with a weak D call TRBD1 (5 bases). CDR3 length equals 15 residues. From germline, CDR1 is SNHLY and CDR2 FYNNEI. V gave up 8 bases and J gave up 2 bases, with 16 bases separating them. This chain's CDR3 is CASSKKIGGNQPQHF. Written as DNA, the CDR3 is TGTGCCAGCTCAAAAAAGATAGGGGGCAATCAGCCCCAGCATTTT. Based on the CDR3 plus reference TRBV2 and TRBJ1-5, the full variable domain is EPEVTQTPSHQVTQMGQEVILRCVPISNHLYFYWYRQILGQKVEFLVSFYNNEISEKSEIFDDQFSVERPDGSNFTLKIRSTKLEDSAMYFCASSKKIGGNQPQHFGDGTRLSIL.

This clonotype was detected a few times. The J gene is TRBJ2-1, the V gene TRBV7-8; 8 bases are a match to TRBD2. Looked up from germline, CDR1 is SGHVS and CDR2 is FQNEAQ. J gave up 6 bases and V 4 bases, and 8 bases lay outside the gene matches. The CDR3 consists of 15 residues. In nucleotides, the CDR3 is TGTGCCAGCAGCTCCCGGGAGGGCGCAGCCAATGAGCAGTTCTTC. Its translation: CASSSREGAANEQFF.

This clonotype was detected many times. The rearrangement links TRBV7-2 to TRBJ1-1; the match to TRBD1 covers 7 bases. In germline, CDR1 is SGHTA, CDR2 FQGNSA. After removal of 5 bases from V and 7 bases from J, the junction contained 1 base not matched to a gene. The CDR3 consists of 11 residues. CDR3 region: CASSRTGEAFF. The CDR3, as DNA: TGTGCCAGCAGCCGGACAGGTGAAGCTTTCTTT.

The rearrangement uses TRBV11-2 and TRBJ1-6; possibly TRBD1 for D (6 bases). CDR1 and CDR2 from the germline V gene are SGHAT and FQNNGV. The CDR3 is 14 amino acids. The V gene lost 5 bases and the J gene lost 7 bases, with 12 bases spanning the gap. This chain's CDR3 is CASSQGRVNSPLHF. As DNA, the CDR3 is TGTGCCAGCAGCCAGGGGAGGGTGAATTCACCCCTCCACTTT.

The gene calls are TRBV28 and TRBJ2-3; perhaps TRBD2 as D (5 bases). Germline V lookup: CDR1 MDHEN, CDR2 SYDVKM. V was trimmed by 3 bases and J by 5 bases, leaving 9 bases between them. The CDR3 runs 13 residues. The CDR3 region is CASSLPGLDTQYF. DNA of the CDR3: TGTGCCAGCAGTTTGCCGGGATTAGATACGCAGTATTTT.

This clonotype has only a few counts. The V call is TRBV28, the J call TRBJ1-5, with D maybe TRBD1 (5 bases). With 3 bases removed from V and 3 bases from J, the gap between germline ends came to 12 bases. The CDR3 is 15 residues long. CDR1 is MDHEN and CDR2 is SYDVKM in the germline V gene. The CDR3 DNA is TGTGCCAGCAGTTTTCGTCAGGGCATCAATCAGCCCCAGCATTTT. Protein product: CASSFRQGINQPQHF.

The sample holds a few counts of this clonotype. V gene TRBV2 combines with J gene TRBJ2-7, with 12 bases that match TRBD2. The V gene's germline CDR1 is SNHLY and CDR2 FYNNEI. The CDR3 has 18 amino acids. V shed 2 bases and J 4 bases; nucleotides not matched to a gene: 12. CDR3 loop: CASSESPSGGAFHYEQYF. The DNA for the CDR3 is TGTGCCAGCAGTGAATCCCCTAGCGGGGGGGCGTTCCATTACGAGCAGTACTTC.

The chain carries TRBV20-1 and TRBJ2-1; TRBD1 matches at 8 bases. J was trimmed by 3 bases and V by 6 bases; bases with no gene match: 10. CDR1 and CDR2 from the germline V gene are DFQATT and SNEGSKA (reference sequence). CDR3 size: 15 residues. This chain's CDR3 is CSAQSLGQDYNEQFF. The CDR3 DNA follows: TGCAGTGCCCAGAGCTTGGGACAGGACTACAATGAGCAGTTCTTC.

On this clonotype: The germline gene is not matched at one end of the junction; a read error may be the cause. The gene calls are TRBV7-6 and TRBJ2-6; D might be TRBD1 (5 bases). The CDR3 has 13 residues. CDR1 is SGHVS and CDR2 is FNYEAQ in the germline V gene. For the CDR3, the DNA is TGTGCCAGCAGGAGCTCTGGGGCCAAGGTCCTGACTTTC. Translation gives CASRSSGAKVLTF.

V and J are TRBV28 and TRBJ1-5; unclear D gene. Per germline, CDR1 MDHEN and CDR2 SYDVKM. CDR3 length equals 13 residues. V gave up 5 bases and J gave up 3 bases, with 8 bases separating them. The chain's CDR3 is CASSPPDNQPQHF. CDR3 in DNA: TGTGCCAGCAGTCCCCCCGACAATCAGCCCCAGCATTTT.

This clonotype was picked up a small number of times. The chain's CDR3 is CASSYRGQADYEQYF. The CDR3 DNA follows: TGTGCCAGCAGTTACAGGGGACAGGCGGACTACGAGCAGTACTTC. The chain uses TRBV6-5 and TRBJ2-7, with 8 bases aligning to TRBD1. V was pared by 2 bases and J by 3 bases, with 6 bases of the junction left unmatched. Germline V lookup: CDR1 MNHEY, CDR2 SVGAGI. The CDR3 consists of 15 residues.

This sequence joins TRBV7-6 and TRBJ2-4, with unresolved D. The V end lost 5 bases, the J end lost 1 base, and 15 bases lay between the germline ends. Germline V gene lookup returns CDR1 SGHVS and CDR2 FNYEAQ. The CDR3 sequence is 16 residues long. Written as DNA, the CDR3 is TGTGCCAGCAGCGAAAGGCCGATTGGGGCCAAAAACATTCAGTACTTC. It yields the protein CASSERPIGAKNIQYF.

This clonotype was seen ten or more times. The chain combines TRBV29-1 with TRBJ2-3; 7 nucleotides line up with TRBD2. CDR3 length: 13 residues. The germline CDR1 and CDR2 sequences are SQVTM and ANQGSEA. Trimming removed 5 bases from V and 4 bases from J; junction bases left unmatched: 6. The CDR3 spells CSVSTSSADTQYF. In DNA form, the CDR3 reads TGCAGCGTTTCGACTAGCTCGGCAGATACGCAGTATTTT.

The chain is built from TRBV28 and TRBJ2-7; 10 positions agree with TRBD1. The length of the CDR3 is 15 residues. The V gene end was trimmed by 8 bases and the J gene end by 1 base; junction bases not matched to a gene: 8. Germline-derived CDR1 and CDR2 are MDHEN and SYDVKM. The CDR3 sequence: CASQIPGQGSYEQYF. For the CDR3, the DNA is TGTGCCAGCCAGATACCGGGACAGGGGTCCTACGAGCAGTACTTC.